These 25 T cell receptor beta chains originate from one sample sequenced in a study of cytomegalovirus exposure and HLA in healthy donors. The PCR had 60 Vbeta and 13 Jbeta primers. Some clones are missing from TCRdb's copy, which holds only in-frame ones; the method was immunoSEQ multiplex PCR. Counted here are about 120,000 clones, approximately 80% occurring once; the ten biggest clones make up about 0.22%. Source material: PBMCs. The receptor source for this set is a man aged 45-65 years in good health and CMV-seronegative.

CDR3 loop: CASSPGTGGHQPQHF. CDR3 nucleotide sequence: TGTGCCAGCAGCCCAGGGACAGGGGGCCATCAGCCCCAGCATTTT. The rearrangement joins TRBV7-9 to TRBJ1-5, with 12 nucleotides matching TRBD1. The junction had 4 bases not matched to a gene; V was cut back by 5 bases and J by 5 bases. CDR1 is SEHNR and CDR2 is FQNEAQ in the germline V gene (reference sequence). The length of the CDR3 is 15 residues.

The table lists this clone with a few counts. The chain recombines TRBV6-1 with TRBJ2-7; 8 nucleotides align to TRBD1. The germline V gene has CDR1 MNHNS and CDR2 SASEGT. CDR3 length: 15 residues. With 5 bases clipped from V and 4 bases from J, the junction kept 10 bases outside the gene matches. The CDR3 DNA reads as TGTGCCAGCAGTCCCCCCCAGGGGGCGCGGTACGAGCAGTACTTC. As protein: CASSPPQGARYEQYF.

The V and J genes are TRBV7-2 and TRBJ1-5; D uncertain. Germline CDR1 reads SGHTA; CDR2 reads FQGNSA. CDR3 length: 13 residues. The V end lost 1 base, the J end lost 4 bases, and 5 bases lay between the germline ends. This CDR3 is CASSLVRNQPQHF. The CDR3 DNA is TGTGCCAGCAGCTTAGTCAGGAATCAGCCCCAGCATTTT.

V is TRBV5-1 and J is TRBJ2-7, with 12 nucleotides matching TRBD1. Per the germline V gene, CDR1 is SGHRS and CDR2 is YFSETQ. The CDR3 covers 14 residues. Trimming at V came to 4 bases and at J to 5 bases, leaving 4 bases not matched to a gene. CDR3 protein: CASSMGTGGDEQYF. The CDR3 DNA follows: TGCGCCAGCAGCATGGGGACAGGGGGCGACGAGCAGTACTTC.

This rearrangement joins TRBV7-9 to TRBJ2-2; D gene uncertain. V lost 7 bases, J lost 1 base, and 13 bases lay in between. This CDR3 is 15 amino acids long. Looked up from germline, CDR1 is SEHNR and CDR2 is FQNEAQ (reference sequence). The DNA of the CDR3 is TGTGCCAGCAACCCCTTCGGTGAGAACACCGGGGAGCTGTTTTTT. This gives the protein CASNPFGENTGELFF.

V usage is TRBV28 and J usage is TRBJ2-7, with TRBD1 identical over 8 bases. This CDR3 is built from 15 residues. CDR1 is MDHEN, CDR2 SYDVKM, per germline. V trimming: 7 bases; J trimming: 9 bases; junction bases outside the gene matches: 17. The CDR3 bases are TGTGCCAGCATCCAGTCCGGGACAGGCATGGATTGGCAGTACTTC. Its translation is CASIQSGTGMDWQYF.

The J gene is TRBJ2-5, the V gene TRBV5-4; a possible D gene is TRBD1 (6 bases). V was clipped by 5 bases and J by 5 bases, with 28 bases between them. The germline CDR1 and CDR2 sequences are SGHNT and YYREEE (reference sequence). CDR3 length: 18 amino acids. DNA of the CDR3: TGTGCCAGCAGTAGGCCGGGACAACGAAGCGGAGGAGAGGAGACCCAGTACTTC. Protein: CASSRPGQRSGGEETQYF.

The chain joins TRBV19 to TRBJ2-2; D not resolved. CDR1 is LNHDA and CDR2 is SQIVND in the germline V gene (reference sequence). With 5 bases removed from V and 10 bases from J, the gap between germline ends came to 8 bases. CDR3 length: 11 residues. The CDR3 spells CASSFNLELFF. CDR3 nucleotides: TGTGCCAGTAGTTTCAATTTGGAGCTGTTTTTT.

The chain links TRBV5-4 to TRBJ1-4; 8 bases align to TRBD1. With V trimmed by 5 bases and J by 0 bases, 3 bases remained unmatched. Germline V gene lookup returns CDR1 SGHNT and CDR2 YYREEE (reference sequence). This CDR3 is 15 amino acids long. CDR3: CASRRDRSTNEKLFF. CDR3 DNA: TGTGCCAGCAGGAGGGACAGGTCAACTAATGAAAAACTGTTTTTT. The entire variable domain, with the rest obtained from reference TRBV5-4 and TRBJ1-4, is as follows: ETGVTQSPTHLIKTRGQQVTLRCSSQSGHNTVSWYQQALGQGPQFIFQYYREEENGRGNFPPRFSGLQFPNYSSELNVNALELDDSALYLCASRRDRSTNEKLFFGSGTQLSVL.

This clone was counted a few times. The chain combines TRBV9 with TRBJ2-3; 7 positions agree with TRBD2. CDR3 length: 17 residues. Germline V gene data show CDR1 as SGDLS and CDR2 as YYNGEE. Unmatched junction bases numbered 11, after V lost 4 bases and J lost 0 bases. The CDR3 coding sequence is TGTGCCAGCAGCTCGAGCGGGGCAGAACCTAGCACAGATACGCAGTATTTT. It yields the protein CASSSSGAEPSTDTQYF.

V and J are TRBV10-3 and TRBJ2-7; D not certain. Germline loops: CDR1 ENHRY, CDR2 SYGVKD. The CDR3 spans 14 residues. Trimming removed 4 bases at V and 1 base at J, with 11 bases between. CDR3 nucleotide sequence: TGTGCCATCAGTGTAGGAGAATTGTCCTACGAGCAGTACTTC. It specifies CAISVGELSYEQYF.

The chain couples TRBV11-2 to TRBJ2-7; 7 bases are a match to TRBD1. Germline V gives CDR1 SGHAT, CDR2 FQNNGV. With 4 bases clipped from V and 3 bases from J, the junction kept 6 bases outside the gene matches. The CDR3 loop spans 14 amino acids. Here the CDR3 DNA reads TGTGCCAGCAGCTCATCGACAGGGAACTACGAGCAGTACTTC. This gives the protein CASSSSTGNYEQYF.

On this clone itself: At one of its ends the junction is not consistent with the germline gene, which may arise from a read error. CDR3 nucleotides: TGTGCCTGCAGCTGGAGGACTAGCGGGGGGGTAGAGACCCAGTACTTC. Translated, it gives CACSWRTSGGVETQYF. The chain uses TRBV5-6 and TRBJ2-5, with 15 bases that match TRBD2. The CDR3 runs to 16 residues. Germline lookup yields CDR1 SGHDT and CDR2 YYEEEE.

This chain connects TRBV18 to TRBJ1-6, with a possible D match to TRBD1 (5 bases). Germline-derived CDR1 and CDR2 are KGHSH and LQKENI. Trimming removed 0 bases from V and 6 bases from J, with 12 bases in between. The CDR3 spans 16 residues. CDR3 in DNA: TGTGCCAGCTCACCACCGTTAGCAGGGCGTAATTCACCCCTCCACTTT. It translates to CASSPPLAGRNSPLHF.

The genes are TRBV6-5 and TRBJ2-7; 8 nucleotides line up with TRBD2. Germline V gives CDR1 MNHEY, CDR2 SVGAGI. The CDR3 spans 14 residues. V lost 5 bases, J lost 2 bases, and 5 bases stayed unmatched. The CDR3 DNA reads as TGTGCCAGCAGTCCTACTAGCGGCGCCTACGAGCAGTACTTC. It codes for CASSPTSGAYEQYF.

V and J are TRBV9 and TRBJ2-1; TRBD1 might be the D (5 bases). This CDR3 has 13 residues. Germline-derived CDR1 and CDR2 are SGDLS and YYNGEE. V was cut by 4 bases and J by 9 bases, with 14 bases left in between. The DNA of the CDR3 is TGTGCCAGCAGCCAAGGGGATTCCAGTGAGCAGTTCTTC. Its translation is CASSQGDSSEQFF.

The rearrangement uses TRBV18 and TRBJ1-1; D is ambiguous. The CDR3 is made up of 15 amino acids. Germline CDR1 reads KGHSH; CDR2 reads LQKENI. V lost 1 base to trimming and J lost 3 bases, with 12 bases between them. CDR3 loop: CASSPLKAADTEAFF. The CDR3 DNA reads as TGTGCCAGCTCACCACTTAAGGCGGCGGACACTGAAGCTTTCTTT.

J is TRBJ1-1 and V is TRBV2, with a tentative D call TRBD1 (5 bases). The CDR3 totals 13 residues. Deletions cut 11 bases from V and 0 bases from J, with 13 bases between. Germline V gene data show CDR1 as SNHLY and CDR2 as FYNNEI. The CDR3 region is CACAWGMNTEAFF. In DNA, the CDR3 is TGTGCCTGCGCTTGGGGCATGAACACTGAAGCTTTCTTT.

This chain joins TRBV28 and TRBJ2-6; D possibly corresponds to TRBD1 (6 bases). The length of the CDR3 is 17 residues. Germline V gene lookup returns CDR1 MDHEN and CDR2 SYDVKM. Trimming removed 8 bases at V and 2 bases at J, with 19 bases between. Written as DNA, the CDR3 is TGTGCCAGCTGTGTAGGGGGAAGTCGGGCTGGGGCCAACGTCCTGACTTTC. Translation gives CASCVGGSRAGANVLTF.

For the CDR3, the DNA is TGTGCCAGCAGCTCGACTAGGAACCAAGAGACCCAGTACTTC. This encodes CASSSTRNQETQYF. This rearrangement joins TRBV7-8 to TRBJ2-5, with TRBD2 as a possible D gene (6 bases). CDR1 and CDR2 (germline): SGHVS, FQNEAQ. The V and J ends lost 4 bases and 0 bases respectively, with 9 bases between them. The length of the CDR3 is 14 residues.

This chain uses TRBV6-5 with TRBJ1-2; 8 bases are a match to TRBD1. Trimming took 5 bases from V and 3 from J; bases not matched to a gene: 5. CDR3 length: 14 residues. Looked up from germline, CDR1 is MNHEY and CDR2 is SVGAGI. CDR3 sequence: CASSGQGPDYGYTF. CDR3 nucleotide sequence: TGTGCCAGCAGTGGACAGGGACCTGACTATGGCTACACCTTC.

V gene TRBV9 combines with J gene TRBJ1-6; no clear D gene. The CDR3 runs 16 residues. Germline V gives CDR1 SGDLS, CDR2 YYNGEE. Trimming removed 0 bases at V and 13 bases at J, with 20 bases between. CDR3 amino acids: CASSVGEDPLVRPLHF. CDR3 coding DNA: TGTGCCAGCAGCGTAGGTGAGGATCCCCTGGTGCGGCCCCTCCACTTT.

In DNA, the CDR3 is TGTGCCAGCAGGGACAGCTACGAGCAGTACTTC. This codes for CASRDSYEQYF. The genes are TRBV2 and TRBJ2-7; D might be TRBD1 (6 bases). The CDR3 extends over 11 amino acids. The germline CDR1 and CDR2 sequences are SNHLY and FYNNEI. The V and J ends lost 6 bases and 3 bases respectively, with 6 bases between them. The whole variable domain, remainder taken from reference TRBV2 and TRBJ2-7, is EPEVTQTPSHQVTQMGQEVILRCVPISNHLYFYWYRQILGQKVEFLVSFYNNEISEKSEIFDDQFSVERPDGSNFTLKIRSTKLEDSAMYFCASRDSYEQYFGPGTRLTVT.

The chain combines TRBV28 with TRBJ1-1, with unresolved D. CDR1 MDHEN and CDR2 SYDVKM come from the germline V gene. This CDR3 comprises 12 residues. Trimming removed 8 bases from V and 1 base from J, with 8 bases in between. Here the CDR3 DNA reads TGTGCCAGCGAAGACTGGAACACTGAAGCTTTCTTT. Its protein is CASEDWNTEAFF.

This chain joins TRBV29-1 and TRBJ2-5; perhaps TRBD1 as D (5 bases). With 6 bases removed from V and 5 bases from J, the gap between germline ends came to 10 bases. The germline V gene encodes CDR1 SQVTM and CDR2 ANQGSEA. CDR3 length: 11 residues. The CDR3 DNA follows: TGCAGCGTCCGGACACGGGAGACCCAGTACTTC. Protein product: CSVRTRETQYF.